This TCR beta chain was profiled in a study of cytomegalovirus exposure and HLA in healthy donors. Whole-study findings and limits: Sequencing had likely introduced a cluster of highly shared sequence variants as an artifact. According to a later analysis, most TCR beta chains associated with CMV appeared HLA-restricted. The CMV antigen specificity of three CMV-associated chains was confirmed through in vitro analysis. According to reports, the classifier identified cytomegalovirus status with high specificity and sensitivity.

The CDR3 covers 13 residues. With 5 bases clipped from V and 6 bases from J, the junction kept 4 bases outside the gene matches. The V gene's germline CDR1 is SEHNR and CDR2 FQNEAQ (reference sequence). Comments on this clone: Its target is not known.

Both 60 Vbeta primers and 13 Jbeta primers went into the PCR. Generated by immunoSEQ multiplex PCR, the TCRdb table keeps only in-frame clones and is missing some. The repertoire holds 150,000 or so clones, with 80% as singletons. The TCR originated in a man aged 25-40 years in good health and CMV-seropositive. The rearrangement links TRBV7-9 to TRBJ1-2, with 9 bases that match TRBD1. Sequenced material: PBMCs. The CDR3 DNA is TGTGCCAGCAGCCGGACAGGGGAGGATGGCTACACCTTC. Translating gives CASSRTGEDGYTF.